This TCR beta chain is drawn from a study of T cell changes during pregnancy in multiple sclerosis. Only in-frame clones appear in the TCRdb table, and some are missing; sequencing was by immunoSEQ multiplex PCR. This sample has approximately 64,000 clones, with about 90% found just once. CDR1 and CDR2 (germline): SGHKS, YYEKEE (reference sequence). V was cut by 2 bases and J by 3 bases, with 11 bases left in between. The CDR3 spans 15 residues. The chain employs TRBV5-5 and TRBJ2-2; unclear D gene. The sample in question was peripheral blood, obtained in the first trimester of pregnancy. This receptor was identified in a female donor with multiple sclerosis, enrolled in a pregnancy study. Here the CDR3 reads CASSFRQTYTGELFF. Here the CDR3 DNA reads TGTGCCAGCAGCTTCCGACAAACTTACACCGGGGAGCTGTTTTTT. Full variable domain (rest looked up from reference TRBV5-5 and TRBJ2-2): DAGVTQSPTHLIKTRGQQVTLRCSPISGHKSVSWYQQVLGQGPQFIFQYYEKEERGRGNFPDRFSARQFPNYSSELNVNALLLGDSALYLCASSFRQTYTGELFFGEGSRLTVL.